This T cell receptor beta chain was documented in a study of cytomegalovirus exposure and HLA in healthy donors. The germline V and J ends were trimmed by 2 bases and 2 bases, with 4 bases remaining between them. This CDR3 is built from 12 residues. Germline V gene data show CDR1 as PRHDT and CDR2 as FYEKMQ (reference sequence). This clone was detected once. No antigen is known for it. Study results and limitations: Common viral pathogens seemed, in a later analysis, to connect with several of the most significant clusters. In a later analysis, productive TCRs from donors in an Asian-associated ancestry cluster reportedly carried fewer N-insertions than the cohort mean. A further, later analysis showed that HLA-associated TCR beta chains (compared with equally common others) were more clonally expanded.

The primer mix had 60 Vbeta and 13 Jbeta primers. Sequencing was performed with immunoSEQ multiplex PCR; in TCRdb, only in-frame clones are kept and a portion is missing. The profile shows 170,000 or so clones, around 80% of them singletons. Sequencing used PBMCs. V is TRBV13 and J is TRBJ2-7; D is uncertain. The sequence was obtained from a middle-aged man in good health and CMV-seronegative. This chain's CDR3 is CASSLYPYEQYF. The CDR3 nucleotides are TGTGCCAGCAGCTTATATCCCTACGAGCAGTACTTC. The full variable domain, rest sourced from reference TRBV13 and TRBJ2-7, is AAGVIQSPRHLIKEKRETATLKCYPIPRHDTVYWYQQGPGQDPQFLISFYEKMQSDKGSIPDRFSAQQFSDYHSELNMSSLELGDSALYFCASSLYPYEQYFGPGTRLTVT.